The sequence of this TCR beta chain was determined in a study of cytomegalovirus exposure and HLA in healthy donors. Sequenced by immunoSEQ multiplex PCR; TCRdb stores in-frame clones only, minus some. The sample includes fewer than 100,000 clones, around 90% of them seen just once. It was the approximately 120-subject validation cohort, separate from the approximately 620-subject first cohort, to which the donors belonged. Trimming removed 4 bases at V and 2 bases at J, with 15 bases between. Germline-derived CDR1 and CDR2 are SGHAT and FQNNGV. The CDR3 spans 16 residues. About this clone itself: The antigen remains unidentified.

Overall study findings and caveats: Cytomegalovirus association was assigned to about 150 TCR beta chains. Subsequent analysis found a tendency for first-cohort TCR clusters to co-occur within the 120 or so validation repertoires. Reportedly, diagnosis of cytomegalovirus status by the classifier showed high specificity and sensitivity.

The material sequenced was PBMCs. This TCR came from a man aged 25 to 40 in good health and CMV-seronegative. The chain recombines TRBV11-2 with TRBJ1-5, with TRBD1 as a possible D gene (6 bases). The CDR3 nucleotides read TGTGCCAGCAGCTCTACCTACAGGGCACGCAATCAGCCCCAGCATTTT. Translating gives CASSSTYRARNQPQHF.